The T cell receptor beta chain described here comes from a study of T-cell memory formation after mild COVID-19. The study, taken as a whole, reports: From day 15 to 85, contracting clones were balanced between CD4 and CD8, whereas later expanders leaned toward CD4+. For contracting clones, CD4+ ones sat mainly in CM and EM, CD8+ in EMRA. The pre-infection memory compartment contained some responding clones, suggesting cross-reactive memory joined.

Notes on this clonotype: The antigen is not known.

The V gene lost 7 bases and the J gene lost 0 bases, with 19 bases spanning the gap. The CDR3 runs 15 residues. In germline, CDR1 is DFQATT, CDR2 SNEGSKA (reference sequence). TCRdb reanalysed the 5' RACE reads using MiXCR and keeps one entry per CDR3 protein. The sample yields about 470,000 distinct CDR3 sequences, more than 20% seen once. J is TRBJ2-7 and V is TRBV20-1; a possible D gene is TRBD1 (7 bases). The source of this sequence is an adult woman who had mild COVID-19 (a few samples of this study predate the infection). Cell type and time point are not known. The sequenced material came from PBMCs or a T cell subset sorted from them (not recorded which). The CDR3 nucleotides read TGCAGTGTTGGAGGGGGCCAGCTCTTCTCCTACGAGCAGTACTTC. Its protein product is CSVGGGQLFSYEQYF.